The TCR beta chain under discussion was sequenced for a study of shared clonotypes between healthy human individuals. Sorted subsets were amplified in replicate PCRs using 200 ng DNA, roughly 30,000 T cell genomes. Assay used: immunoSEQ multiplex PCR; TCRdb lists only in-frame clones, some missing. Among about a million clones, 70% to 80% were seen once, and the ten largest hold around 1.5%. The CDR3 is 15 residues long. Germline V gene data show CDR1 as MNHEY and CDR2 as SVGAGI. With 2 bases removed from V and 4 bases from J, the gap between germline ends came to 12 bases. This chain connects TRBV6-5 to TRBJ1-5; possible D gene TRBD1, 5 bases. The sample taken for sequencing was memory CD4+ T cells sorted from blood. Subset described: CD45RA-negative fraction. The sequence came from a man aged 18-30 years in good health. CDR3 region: CASSYSGRENQPQHF. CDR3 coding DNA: TGTGCCAGCAGTTACAGCGGCAGGGAAAATCAGCCCCAGCATTTT.